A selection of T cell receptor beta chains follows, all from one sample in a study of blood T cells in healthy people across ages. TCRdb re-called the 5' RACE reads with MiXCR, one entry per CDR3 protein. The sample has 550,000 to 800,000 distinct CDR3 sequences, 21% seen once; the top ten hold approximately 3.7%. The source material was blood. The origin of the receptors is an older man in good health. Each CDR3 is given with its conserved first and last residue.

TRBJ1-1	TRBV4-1	CASSQVYNGRNTEAFF
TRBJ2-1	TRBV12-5	CASGLTYGEQFF
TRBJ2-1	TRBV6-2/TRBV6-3	CASEPGQGDLNEQFF
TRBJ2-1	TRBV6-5	CASSLSGTRYNEQFF
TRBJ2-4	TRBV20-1	CSAHRGTGENIQYF
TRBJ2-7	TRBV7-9	CASSSRGPTYEQYF
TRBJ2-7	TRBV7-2	CASSLERTTYHEQYF
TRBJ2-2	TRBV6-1	CASSEVGGDHTGELFF
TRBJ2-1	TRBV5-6	CASSSPTAANEQFF
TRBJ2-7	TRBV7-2	CASSGTGGLYEQYF
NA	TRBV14	CASRAPGQRTYEQYF
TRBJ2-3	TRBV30	CAWSVGAGGRDTQYF
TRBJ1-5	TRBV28	CASSTTGHLWAQHF
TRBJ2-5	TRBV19	CASRGSGDRETQYF
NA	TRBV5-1	CASSLDRINEQFF
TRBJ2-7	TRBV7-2	CASSLGGLAGTSSYEQYF
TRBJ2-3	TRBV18	CASSPPGTDIRGTDTQYF
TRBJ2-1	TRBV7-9	CASSTTGGDSYNEQFF
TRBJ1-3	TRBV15	CATSRDRGPGNTIYF
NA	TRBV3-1	CASSLGLAGGPAYEQYF
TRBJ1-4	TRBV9	CASSVGTGGEKLFF
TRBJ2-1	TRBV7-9	CASSIGTSGNNEQFF